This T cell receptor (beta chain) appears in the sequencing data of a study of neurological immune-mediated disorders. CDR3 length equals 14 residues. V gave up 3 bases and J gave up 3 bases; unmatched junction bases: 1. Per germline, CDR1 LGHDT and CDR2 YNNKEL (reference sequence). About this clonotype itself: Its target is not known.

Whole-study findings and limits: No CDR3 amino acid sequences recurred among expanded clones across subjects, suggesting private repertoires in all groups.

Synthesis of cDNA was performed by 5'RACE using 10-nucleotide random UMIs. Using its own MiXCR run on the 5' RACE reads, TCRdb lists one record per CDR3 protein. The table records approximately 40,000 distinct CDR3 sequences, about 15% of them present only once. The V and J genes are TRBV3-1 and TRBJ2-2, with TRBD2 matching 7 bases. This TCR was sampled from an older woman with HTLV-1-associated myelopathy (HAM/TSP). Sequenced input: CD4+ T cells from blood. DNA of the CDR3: TGTGCCAGCAGCCATCGGGGGGACACCGGGGAGCTGTTTTTT. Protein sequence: CASSHRGDTGELFF.